Listed here is a single T cell receptor beta chain. The sample originates from a study of blood T cell repertoires in COVID-19. The CDR3 sequence is 17 residues long. Germline assignment: CDR1 WNHNN and CDR2 SYGVQD (reference sequence). Unmatched junction bases numbered 12, after V lost 4 bases and J lost 6 bases. Those enrolled in Seattle joined during active infection and were followed longitudinally afterward. Some clones are missing from TCRdb's copy, which holds only in-frame ones; the method was immunoSEQ multiplex PCR. The table has 250,000 to 400,000 clones, around 88% seen once. The chain joins TRBV10-1 to TRBJ2-1; TRBD1 aligns across 10 bases. The sequence derives from a young woman with COVID-19, enrolled during active disease. Sequenced sample: peripheral blood. The CDR3 nucleotides read TGCGCCAGCAGTGGACAGGGGGCGGTGATGGTCGGCAATGAGCAGTTCTTC. This sequence encodes CASSGQGAVMVGNEQFF.